The 9 T cell receptor beta chains below were found in one sample sequenced in a study of PD-1 blockade in classical Hodgkin lymphoma. All patients relapsed after autologous stem cell transplantation, and brentuximab vedotin exposure varied. The authors enriched CD8+ T cells from thawed PBMCs via magnetic negative selection. TCRdb's copy holds only in-frame clones and misses some; the assay was immunoSEQ multiplex PCR. The data contain 9,500 to 12,000 clones, 84% of them singletons. Sample: CD8+ T cells from blood, taken at baseline. Receptors originate from a human donor with classical Hodgkin lymphoma.

This chain connects TRBV7-6 to TRBJ2-5; possibly TRBD2 for D (6 bases). CDR1 and CDR2 from the germline V gene are SGHVS and FNYEAQ. The CDR3 has 17 amino acids. Trimming stripped 3 bases from V and 3 bases from J, with 20 bases between. Here the CDR3 DNA reads TGTGCCAGCAGCTTCTACGTCCGGGGGATGGGGGAAGAGACCCAGTACTTC. Its protein is CASSFYVRGMGEETQYF.

The genes are TRBV5-1 and TRBJ1-1; no definite D call. V lost 4 bases and J lost 1, with 14 bases in between. Germline V lookup: CDR1 SGHRS, CDR2 YFSETQ. The CDR3 is made up of 15 amino acids. The CDR3 loop is CASSLGGAANTEAFF. In nucleotides, the CDR3 is TGCGCCAGCAGCCTTGGAGGCGCCGCGAACACTGAAGCTTTCTTT.

This clone showed up just a few times. The chain recombines TRBV6-5 with TRBJ1-5; D remains ambiguous. Germline-derived CDR1 and CDR2 are MNHEY and SVGAGI. V was pared by 2 bases and J by 7 bases, with 9 bases between. The CDR3 has 13 residues. This CDR3 is CASSYLHGQPQHF. The CDR3 DNA reads as TGTGCCAGCAGTTACCTACACGGGCAGCCCCAGCATTTT.

This clone was recorded a few times. This sequence joins TRBV6-6 and TRBJ1-1, with 9 bases that match TRBD1. The CDR3 length is 13 residues. V lost 4 bases and J lost 10; bases outside the gene matches: 7. Germline V gene data show CDR1 as MNHNY and CDR2 as SVGAGI (reference sequence). CDR3 DNA: TGTGCCAGCAGTTCTACAGGGGGCTGGCGAGCTTTCTTT. This codes for CASSSTGGWRAFF.

A note on this clone: The same CDR3 can be traced to other DNA sequences in this sample. This chain uses TRBV29-1 with TRBJ2-2; TRBD1 matches at 11 bases. This CDR3 comprises 16 residues. Germline V gene sequence: CDR1 SQVTM, CDR2 ANQGSEA. Losses at the gene ends were 6 bases for V and 4 bases for J; bases not matched to a gene: 10. The CDR3 region is CSVKNGQGAVTGELFF. The CDR3 DNA sequence: TGCAGCGTGAAAAATGGACAGGGGGCAGTCACCGGGGAGCTGTTTTTT.

This chain joins TRBV6-5 and TRBJ2-7, with TRBD1 matching over 8 bases. Looked up from germline, CDR1 is MNHEY and CDR2 is SVGAGI. This CDR3 contains 16 residues. J was trimmed by 0 bases and V by 1 base; bases with no gene match: 5. The chain's CDR3 is CASSYYTGTGSYEQYF. For the CDR3, the DNA is TGTGCCAGCAGTTACTATACCGGGACAGGCTCCTACGAGCAGTACTTC.

The chain recombines TRBV7-9 with TRBJ1-5; 9 bases fit TRBD1. This CDR3 contains 18 residues. The trim removed 4 bases at V and 1 base at J, leaving 11 bases unmatched. CDR1 is SEHNR and CDR2 is FQNEAQ in the germline V gene (reference sequence). CDR3 residues: CASSWVPGQGRSNQPQHF. CDR3 coding DNA: TGTGCCAGCAGCTGGGTCCCGGGACAGGGTCGGAGCAATCAGCCCCAGCATTTT.

The rearrangement uses TRBV27 and TRBJ1-4, with D perhaps TRBD1 (6 bases). The CDR3 extends over 15 amino acids. Trimming removed 6 bases from V and 4 bases from J, with 15 bases in between. Per germline, CDR1 MNHEY and CDR2 SMNVEV (reference sequence). For the CDR3, the DNA is TGTGCCAGCAGAAATATGGACAGCCATAATGAAAAACTGTTTTTT. Its translation is CASRNMDSHNEKLFF.

The gene calls are TRBV30 and TRBJ1-2; 9 nucleotides align to TRBD1. CDR1 is GTSNPN, CDR2 SVGIG, per germline (reference sequence). The CDR3 totals 14 residues. V shed 2 bases and J 1 base; nucleotides not matched to a gene: 2. The CDR3 is CAWSWTGDNYGYTF. CDR3 sequence (DNA): TGTGCCTGGAGTTGGACAGGGGATAACTATGGCTACACCTTC.